Detailed here is one T cell receptor beta chain. This specimen comes from a study of control samples from healthy donors and cancer patients. The CDR3 spans 14 residues. The ends were cut back, 2 bases at V and 2 bases at J, with 8 bases in the middle. Germline loops: CDR1 SGHDT, CDR2 YYEEEE. Data came from immunoSEQ multiplex PCR; TCRdb stores just in-frame clones and leaves some out. The repertoire has fewer than 200,000 clones, around 89% of them found once; the top ten carry around 1.4%. This TCR was recovered from a woman between 45 and 65 years old in good health. The specimen sequenced was blood. V and J are TRBV5-6 and TRBJ1-3; D may be TRBD1 (6 bases). The CDR3 DNA reads TGTGCCAGCAGCTTCTCAGGGGCTGGAAACACCATATATTTT. Its translation is CASSFSGAGNTIYF. Supplemented by reference TRBV5-6 and TRBJ1-3, the full variable domain reads DAGVTQSPTHLIKTRGQQVTLRCSPKSGHDTVSWYQQALGQGPQFIFQYYEEEERQRGNFPDRFSGHQFPNYSSELNVNALLLGDSALYLCASSFSGAGNTIYFGEGSWLTVV.